This entry lists 7 T cell receptor beta chains sequenced from one sample in a study of T cells after yellow fever vaccination. TCRdb re-called the 5' RACE reads through MiXCR, storing one row per CDR3 protein. The table lists over 20,000 distinct CDR3 sequences, about 5.5% of them singletons. This sample comprised PBMCs, either bulk or a sorted T-cell subset (CD4+, CD8+, memory, or dextramer-sorted; not recorded which), obtained 15 days after the yellow fever booster vaccination. These receptors came from a man aged 30 to 39 who received the YFV17D yellow fever vaccine.

Many counts were recorded for this clonotype. The V gene is TRBV5-1, the J gene TRBJ2-5; TRBD1 is a possible D gene (6 bases). The V end was cut by 4 bases, the J end by 2 bases, with 12 bases between. In germline, CDR1 is SGHRS, CDR2 YFSETQ. This CDR3 spans 14 amino acids. The CDR3 DNA sequence: TGCGCCAGCAGCCTTGACAGGCTACAAGAGACCCAGTACTTC. Translated: CASSLDRLQETQYF.

There are many counts of this clonotype. This sequence joins TRBV20-1 and TRBJ1-3; D not resolved. Germline V lookup: CDR1 DFQATT, CDR2 SNEGSKA (reference sequence). V gave up 3 bases and J gave up 2 bases, with 5 bases separating them. The CDR3 sequence is 12 residues long. CDR3 DNA: TGCAGTGCTAGGAGAACTGGAAACACCATATATTTT. Encoded protein: CSARRTGNTIYF.

This clonotype has ten or more counts. The V and J genes are TRBV5-1 and TRBJ2-3; 15 bases are a match to TRBD2. CDR3 size: 19 residues. Losses at the gene ends were 4 bases for V and 7 bases for J; bases not matched to a gene: 16. Germline V gene sequence: CDR1 SGHRS, CDR2 YFSETQ. The CDR3 DNA reads as TGCGCCAGCAGCCTGTACGGGACTAGCGGGAGGACCCACCGGAATACGCAGTATTTT. This encodes CASSLYGTSGRTHRNTQYF.

Ten or more counts support this clonotype. This rearrangement joins TRBV27 to TRBJ1-2; 7 bases agree with TRBD1. The CDR3 covers 14 residues. Trimming cost V 5 bases and J 2 bases; bases outside gene matches: 5. Germline CDR1 is MNHEY and CDR2 is SMNVEV (reference sequence). CDR3 amino acids: CASSRRDRNYGYTF. The DNA for the CDR3 is TGTGCCAGCAGTCGTCGGGACAGAAACTATGGCTACACCTTC.

As concerns this clonotype: A much larger clone sits a single nucleotide away, making a read error possible. The chain uses TRBV18 and TRBJ2-6, with a tentative D call TRBD1 (5 bases). From germline, CDR1 is KGHSH and CDR2 LQKENI. The CDR3 length is 19 residues. V was pared by 1 base and J by 2 bases, with 18 bases between. CDR3 DNA sequence: TGTGCCAGCTCACCACTCAGGGTGGCTGCTGGCGCTGGGGCCAACGTCCTGACTTTC. Encoded protein: CASSPLRVAAGAGANVLTF.

This clonotype was observed a single time. This may be a read error, as it is one base from a much larger clone. The genes are TRBV5-5 and TRBJ2-5, with 11 bases aligning to TRBD2. V dropped 2 bases and J dropped 5; count of bases not matched to a gene: 8. The germline V gene has CDR1 SGHKS and CDR2 YYEKEE (reference sequence). The CDR3 contains 16 residues. The CDR3 protein is CASSFALAGDAETQYF. CDR3 sequence (DNA): TGTGCCAGCAGCTTTGCACTAGCGGGAGATGCGGAGACCCAGTACTTC.

As regards this clonotype: One junction end does not reproduce the germline sequence, and a read error may be involved. The J gene is TRBJ2-7, the V gene TRBV11-2, with 9 bases that match TRBD2. The CDR3 is made up of 15 amino acids. Germline V CDR1 and CDR2: SGHAT, FQNNGV. The CDR3, as DNA: TGTGCCAGCAGCTCCCTGGGACTAGCTTCCTCCGAGCAGTACTTC. As protein: CASSSLGLASSEQYF.